This T cell receptor (beta chain) was retrieved from a study of T-cell reconstitution after alpha-beta-depleted transplantation in children. Study results and limitations: Alpha-beta T cells about two months after transplant reportedly derived from several hundred expanded graft clones. The origin of high day-60 TCRbeta diversity in some patients lay in surviving recipient T cells and thymic progenitors. Newly generated T cells supplied most T-cell counts and diversity one year post-transplant.

Unique molecular identifiers were incorporated during preparation of the TCRbeta library. TCRdb itself ran the PCR reads through MiXCR, one entry per CDR3 protein. The data contain some 200,000 distinct CDR3 sequences, under 13% of them singletons. This clonotype has at least ten counts. Its antigen is not known. The V gene's germline CDR1 is SGHVS and CDR2 FQNEAQ. CDR3 length: 16 amino acids. V lost 3 bases and J lost 0, with 15 bases in between. The receptor's source is a child in the first two years of life with acute myeloid leukemia, due to receive a stem cell transplant. The chain combines TRBV7-8 with TRBJ2-7, with unresolved D. Sequenced here: PBMCs, sampled before TCRalphabeta/CD19-depleted stem cell transplant. In DNA, the CDR3 is TGTGCCAGCAGCTTGCTGTGGCGATCTTTCTCCTACGAGCAGTACTTC. Translation: CASSLLWRSFSYEQYF.